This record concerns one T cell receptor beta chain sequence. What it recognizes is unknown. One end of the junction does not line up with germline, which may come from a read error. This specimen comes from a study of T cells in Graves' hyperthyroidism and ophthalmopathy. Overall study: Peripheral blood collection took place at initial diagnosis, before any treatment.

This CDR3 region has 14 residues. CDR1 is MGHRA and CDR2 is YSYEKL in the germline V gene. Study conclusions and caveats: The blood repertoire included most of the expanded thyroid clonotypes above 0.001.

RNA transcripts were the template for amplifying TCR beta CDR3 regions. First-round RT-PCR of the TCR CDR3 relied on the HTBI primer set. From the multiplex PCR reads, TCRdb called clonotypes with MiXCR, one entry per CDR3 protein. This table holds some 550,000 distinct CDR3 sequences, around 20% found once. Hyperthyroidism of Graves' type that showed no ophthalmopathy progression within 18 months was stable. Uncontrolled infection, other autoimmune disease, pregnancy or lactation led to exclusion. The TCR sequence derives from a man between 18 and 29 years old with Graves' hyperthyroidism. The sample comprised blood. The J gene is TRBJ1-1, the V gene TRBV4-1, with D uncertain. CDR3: CASSQSSGPTGAFF. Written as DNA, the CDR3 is TGCGCCAGCAGCCAATCCTCTGGCCCGACTGGAGCTTTCTTT.